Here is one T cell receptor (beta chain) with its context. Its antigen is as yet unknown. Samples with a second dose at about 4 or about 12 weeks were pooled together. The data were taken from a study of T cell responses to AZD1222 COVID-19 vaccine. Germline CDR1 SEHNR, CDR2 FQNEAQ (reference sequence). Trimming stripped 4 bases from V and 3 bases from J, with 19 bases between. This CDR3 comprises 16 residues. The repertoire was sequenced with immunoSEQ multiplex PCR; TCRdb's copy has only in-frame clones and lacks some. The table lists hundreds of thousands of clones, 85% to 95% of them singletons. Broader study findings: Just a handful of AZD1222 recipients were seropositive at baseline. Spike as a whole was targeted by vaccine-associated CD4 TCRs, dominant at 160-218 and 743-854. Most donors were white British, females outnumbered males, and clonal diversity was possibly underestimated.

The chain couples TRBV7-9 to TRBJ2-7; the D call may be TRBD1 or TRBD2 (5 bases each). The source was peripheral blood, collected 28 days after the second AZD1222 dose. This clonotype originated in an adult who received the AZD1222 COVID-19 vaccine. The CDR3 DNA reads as TGTGCCAGCAGCTCACCCGGGACCCTTCCAAGCTACGAGCAGTACTTC. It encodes CASSSPGTLPSYEQYF.